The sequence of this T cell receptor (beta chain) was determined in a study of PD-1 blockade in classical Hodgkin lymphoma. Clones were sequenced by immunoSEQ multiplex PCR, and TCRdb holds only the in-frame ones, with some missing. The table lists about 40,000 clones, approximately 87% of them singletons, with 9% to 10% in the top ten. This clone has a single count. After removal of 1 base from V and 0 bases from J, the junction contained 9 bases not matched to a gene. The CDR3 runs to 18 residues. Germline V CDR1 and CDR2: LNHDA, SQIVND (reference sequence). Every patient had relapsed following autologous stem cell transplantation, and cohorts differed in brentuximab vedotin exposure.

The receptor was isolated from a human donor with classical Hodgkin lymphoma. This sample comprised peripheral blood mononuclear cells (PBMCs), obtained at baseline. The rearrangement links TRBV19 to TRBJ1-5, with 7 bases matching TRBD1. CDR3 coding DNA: TGTGCCAGTAGTATAGGAGGAACAGGGGCCCTTAGCAATCAGCCCCAGCATTTT. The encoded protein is CASSIGGTGALSNQPQHF.